This T cell receptor (beta chain) stems from a study of CD8 T cell repertoires and HIV-1 epitope variants. A word on this clone: Its cognate antigen is unknown.

TCRdb keeps only in-frame clones here, not all; method: immunoSEQ multiplex PCR. Here the sample spans over 4,000 clones, approximately 67% being singletons. V gave up 1 base and J gave up 0 bases, with 3 bases separating them. The CDR3 has 14 residues. Per germline, CDR1 SSHAT and CDR2 FNYEAQ (reference sequence). The sequenced material came from cultured CD8+ T cells derived from PBMCs. This clonotype was obtained from a male donor with HIV. The rearrangement uses TRBV7-7 and TRBJ2-2; D unclear. CDR3: CASSLDPNTGELFF. The DNA for the CDR3 is TGTGCCAGCAGCTTAGACCCGAACACCGGGGAGCTGTTTTTT.